The 32 T cell receptor beta chains below were found in one sample sequenced in a study of regulatory T cells. No antigen has been identified for these receptors. The primer mix had 52 TRBV and 13 TRBJ primers. TCRdb's copy holds only in-frame clones and misses some; the assay was immunoSEQ multiplex PCR. The table includes roughly 32,000 clones, 89% detected once. Study-level results: In CD3G-deficient patients, conventional CD4+ T cells were enriched for hydrophobic CDR3 residues at positions 6 and 7.

Sequencing used conventional CD4+ T cells sorted from blood. The receptor set was obtained from a person between 18 and 30 years old with CD3G deficiency.

This clone has more than one count but fewer than ten. The chain links TRBV6-6 to TRBJ1-5; D uncertain. This CDR3 is built from 12 residues. The germline V and J ends were trimmed by 5 bases and 7 bases, with 9 bases remaining between them. Germline values: CDR1 MNHNY, CDR2 SVGAGI (reference sequence). The CDR3 reads CASSTKGQPQHF. The CDR3 nucleotides read TGTGCCAGCAGTACCAAGGGCCAGCCCCAGCATTTT.

The rearrangement uses TRBV5-6 and TRBJ2-3, with D tentatively TRBD2 (6 bases). Between the trimmed V and J ends, which lost 3 bases and 3 bases, there was a span of 17 bases. The germline V gene encodes CDR1 SGHDT and CDR2 YYEEEE. CDR3 length: 16 amino acids. The CDR3 region is CASSSLGRDKTDTQYF. CDR3 sequence (DNA): TGTGCCAGCAGCTCCCTGGGGCGGGATAAGACAGATACGCAGTATTTT.

Here the CDR3 DNA reads TGTGCCAGCAGTTACTGGGGAGAGCAGTTCTTC. It specifies CASSYWGEQFF. The chain uses TRBV6-6 and TRBJ2-1, with D unresolved. From germline, CDR1 is MNHNY and CDR2 SVGAGI (reference sequence). This CDR3 comprises 11 residues. With 1 base removed from V and 10 bases from J, the gap between germline ends came to 5 bases.

This clone appeared a single time. J is TRBJ1-2 and V is TRBV6-1; D is unresolved. The CDR3 has 14 residues. Germline values: CDR1 MNHNS, CDR2 SASEGT. Between the trimmed V and J ends, which lost 3 bases and 4 bases, there was a span of 12 bases. Written as DNA, the CDR3 is TGTGCCAGCAGTGAGCAAGAGGGCCTCTATGGCTACACCTTC. Its protein product is CASSEQEGLYGYTF.

The gene calls are TRBV6-1 and TRBJ2-1; possible D gene TRBD2, 6 bases. This CDR3 is built from 16 residues. Germline assignment: CDR1 MNHNS and CDR2 SASEGT. V was shortened by 3 bases and J by 6 bases, with 18 bases between the two germline ends. This chain's CDR3 is CASSDYLGGRSNEQFF. In DNA form, the CDR3 reads TGTGCCAGCAGTGACTACCTCGGAGGGAGATCCAATGAGCAGTTCTTC.

This chain links TRBV7-9 with TRBJ1-1; perhaps TRBD1 as D (5 bases). CDR3 length equals 15 residues. The V gene's germline CDR1 is SEHNR and CDR2 FQNEAQ (reference sequence). Between the trimmed V and J ends, which lost 4 bases and 0 bases, there was a span of 12 bases. This chain's CDR3 is CASSSGIRVNTEAFF. The CDR3 region has the DNA TGTGCCAGCAGCTCAGGGATAAGGGTGAACACTGAAGCTTTCTTT.

The chain carries TRBV7-9 and TRBJ2-5; TRBD1 matches 9 bases. The CDR3 is 14 amino acids. V was clipped by 5 bases and J by 4 bases; unmatched bases: 5. Germline CDR1 and CDR2: SEHNR and FQNEAQ (reference sequence). Here the CDR3 reads CASSPGQGVETQYF. CDR3 nucleotide sequence: TGTGCCAGCAGCCCGGGACAGGGAGTAGAGACCCAGTACTTC.

This clone has a single count. This rearrangement joins TRBV4-1 to TRBJ2-5, with 7 nucleotides matching TRBD2. The CDR3 sequence is 18 residues long. Trimming removed 0 bases from V and 3 bases from J; junction bases left unmatched: 13. The V gene's germline CDR1 is MGHRA and CDR2 YSYEKL. The CDR3 bases are TGCGCCAGCAGCCAAGATAGTCAGGCGGTGGCGGGGGAAGAGACCCAGTACTTC. Its translation is CASSQDSQAVAGEETQYF.

This clone was picked up one time. This rearrangement joins TRBV10-3 to TRBJ2-7, with D unclear. From germline, CDR1 is ENHRY and CDR2 SYGVKD. CDR3 length: 14 amino acids. V lost 5 bases and J lost 7, with 18 bases in between. CDR3 sequence: CAISQARLSGEQYF. The CDR3 coding sequence is TGTGCCATCAGTCAGGCCCGTTTGTCGGGTGAGCAGTACTTC.

The chain employs TRBV6-1 and TRBJ2-5; D possibly corresponds to TRBD1 (5 bases). The J call may be faulty, since TRBJ2-7 better matches the DNA end. The CDR3 totals 12 residues. The germline gives CDR1 MNHNS, CDR2 SASEGT. In nucleotides, the CDR3 is TGTGCCAGCAAAAGACAGTCCTACGAGCAGTACTTC. Translating it yields CASKRQSYEQYF.

V gene TRBV23-1 combines with J gene TRBJ2-7; D remains ambiguous. TRBV23-1 is reported as an ORF; its role is uncertain. Trimming pared 0 bases from V and 3 bases from J, leaving 15 bases between. The CDR3 extends over 16 amino acids. The CDR3 region is CASSQSVTAVGYEQYF. The DNA of the CDR3 is TGCGCCAGCAGTCAATCTGTAACAGCTGTTGGCTACGAGCAGTACTTC.

The rearrangement uses TRBV5-1 and TRBJ2-1; D may be TRBD1 (5 bases). There are 15 residues in the CDR3. Germline CDR1 is SGHRS and CDR2 is YFSETQ. V was pared by 0 bases and J by 5 bases, with 12 bases between. CDR3 in DNA: TGCGCCAGCAGCTTGGAAGGGGCATCTAACAATGAGCAGTTCTTC. Encoded protein: CASSLEGASNNEQFF. Variable domain in full (rest from reference TRBV5-1 and TRBJ2-1): KAGVTQTPRYLIKTRGQQVTLSCSPISGHRSVSWYQQTPGQGLQFLFEYFSETQRNKGNFPGRFSGRQFSNSRSEMNVSTLELGDSALYLCASSLEGASNNEQFFGPGTRLTVL.

This chain connects TRBV19 to TRBJ2-2; D remains unclear. V was pared by 3 bases and J by 2 bases, with 4 bases between. Germline V gene lookup returns CDR1 LNHDA and CDR2 SQIVND (reference sequence). The CDR3 is 13 amino acids. CDR3 sequence (DNA): TGTGCCAGTAGTATGGTCAACACCGGGGAGCTGTTTTTT. This encodes CASSMVNTGELFF.

This rearrangement joins TRBV6-1 to TRBJ1-2, with D uncertain. From germline, CDR1 is MNHNS and CDR2 SASEGT. V lost 7 bases and J 0 bases, leaving 9 bases between the germline ends. The CDR3 has 13 residues. The CDR3 is CASTTEANYGYTF. DNA of the CDR3: TGTGCCAGCACGACGGAGGCTAACTATGGCTACACCTTC.

V and J are TRBV28 and TRBJ1-2; D remains unclear. The V gene lost 6 bases and the J gene lost 4 bases, with 9 bases spanning the gap. CDR1 is MDHEN and CDR2 is SYDVKM in the germline V gene. This CDR3 spans 12 amino acids. CDR3 loop: CASSNRAYGYTF. The CDR3 nucleotides read TGTGCCAGCAGCAACCGGGCCTATGGCTACACCTTC.

This clone has a handful of counts. The rearrangement links TRBV6-1 to TRBJ1-5, with TRBD1 as a possible D gene (5 bases). The germline gives CDR1 MNHNS, CDR2 SASEGT. The CDR3 is 18 amino acids. Trimming cost V 0 bases and J 3 bases, with 18 bases left between them. CDR3 in amino acids: CASSEASSFDSHNQPQHF. The CDR3 DNA follows: TGTGCCAGCAGTGAAGCATCCTCTTTCGACAGCCACAATCAGCCCCAGCATTTT.

The chain joins TRBV11-2 to TRBJ1-2; D might be TRBD1 (5 bases). CDR1 SGHAT and CDR2 FQNNGV come from the germline V gene. Between the trimmed V and J ends, which lost 0 bases and 4 bases, there was a span of 9 bases. The CDR3 is 14 amino acids. CDR3 DNA sequence: TGTGCCAGCAGCTTAGATGTGGGGGGCTATGGCTACACCTTC. Translated, it gives CASSLDVGGYGYTF.

The chain employs TRBV5-1 and TRBJ1-4; no reliable D call. Deletions cut 0 bases from V and 10 bases from J, with 13 bases between. Germline-derived CDR1 and CDR2 are SGHRS and YFSETQ. The CDR3 is 14 amino acids. This chain's CDR3 is CASSLGREEGKLFF. The CDR3 nucleotides read TGCGCCAGCAGCTTGGGTAGGGAAGAGGGAAAACTGTTTTTT.

The chain carries TRBV19 and TRBJ2-3, with 7 bases identical to TRBD1. V lost 8 bases, J lost 3 bases, and 11 bases stayed unmatched. CDR3 size: 15 residues. From germline, CDR1 is LNHDA and CDR2 SQIVND (reference sequence). Here the CDR3 reads CASSKGAQKTDTQYF. The CDR3 nucleotides are TGTGCCAGTTCCAAGGGGGCGCAAAAGACAGATACGCAGTATTTT.

The V gene is TRBV28, the J gene TRBJ1-2; maybe TRBD1 (5 bases). The V end lost 6 bases, the J end lost 3 bases, and 8 bases lay between the germline ends. Germline V gene sequence: CDR1 MDHEN, CDR2 SYDVKM. CDR3 size: 12 residues. This CDR3 reads CASRGGDYGYTF. CDR3 DNA: TGTGCCAGCAGGGGGGGGGACTATGGCTACACCTTC.

The J gene is TRBJ2-1, the V gene TRBV6-1; D gene ambiguous. CDR1 MNHNS and CDR2 SASEGT come from the germline V gene. The V end lost 4 bases, the J end lost 6 bases, and 1 base lay between the germline ends. There are 10 residues in the CDR3. CDR3 region: CASSGNEQFF. CDR3 nucleotides: TGTGCCAGCAGTGGCAATGAGCAGTTCTTC.

The chain has TRBV6-1 and TRBJ2-7; no definite D call. The V gene lost 3 bases and the J gene lost 2 bases, with 8 bases spanning the gap. The CDR3 loop spans 13 amino acids. Germline V lookup: CDR1 MNHNS, CDR2 SASEGT. Here the CDR3 reads CASSEGPAYEQYF. CDR3 coding DNA: TGTGCCAGCAGTGAGGGCCCTGCCTACGAGCAGTACTTC.

The sample holds one count of this clone. The rearrangement uses TRBV5-1 and TRBJ2-7; 7 nucleotides agree with TRBD1. CDR1 is SGHRS, CDR2 YFSETQ, per germline. V was pared by 0 bases and J by 2 bases, with 5 bases of the junction left unmatched. The CDR3 spans 15 residues. The DNA of the CDR3 is TGCGCCAGCAGCTTGGACGGACAGGCACCCTACGAGCAGTACTTC. It yields the protein CASSLDGQAPYEQYF.

The chain carries TRBV5-1 and TRBJ2-1; TRBD2 matches 11 bases. There are 15 residues in the CDR3. V lost 6 bases to trimming and J lost 4 bases; unmatched junction nucleotides: 6. Germline V gene data show CDR1 as SGHRS and CDR2 as YFSETQ. The DNA for the CDR3 is TGCGCCAGCACTCTGGGACTAGCGGATTACAATGAGCAGTTCTTC. The encoded protein is CASTLGLADYNEQFF.

This sequence joins TRBV6-4 and TRBJ1-2; TRBD1 is a possible D gene (5 bases). Trimming cost V 6 bases and J 4 bases, with 15 bases left between them. In germline, CDR1 is MRHNA, CDR2 SNTAGT. This CDR3 comprises 14 residues. The CDR3 region is CASRDQGFRYGYTF. The CDR3 region has the DNA TGTGCCAGCAGGGATCAGGGATTCCGCTATGGCTACACCTTC.

The J gene is TRBJ2-7, the V gene TRBV6-1, with 10 nucleotides matching TRBD2. This CDR3 is built from 17 residues. Germline V gene sequence: CDR1 MNHNS, CDR2 SASEGT. Trimming cost V 4 bases and J 4 bases; bases outside gene matches: 13. The CDR3 DNA follows: TGTGCCAGCAGTGGGGAGTCTAGCGGGAGATTGGTGTACGAGCAGTACTTC. Its protein product is CASSGESSGRLVYEQYF.

The rearrangement uses TRBV30 and TRBJ2-1; D unresolved. V was pared by 1 base and J by 1 base, with 8 bases between. The CDR3 loop spans 14 amino acids. In germline, CDR1 is GTSNPN, CDR2 SVGIG (reference sequence). CDR3 amino acids: CAWSESSSYNEQFF. The CDR3 coding sequence is TGTGCCTGGAGTGAGAGTAGTTCCTACAATGAGCAGTTCTTC.

This clone was seen only a few times. The chain links TRBV5-1 to TRBJ1-2, with D tentatively TRBD1 (5 bases). Germline values: CDR1 SGHRS, CDR2 YFSETQ. V lost 4 bases, J lost 4 bases, and 17 bases lay in between. The CDR3 consists of 15 residues. This CDR3 reads CASSIGAGSGYGYTF. In DNA, the CDR3 is TGCGCCAGCAGCATTGGCGCAGGGAGCGGCTATGGCTACACCTTC. Looking up the rest from reference TRBV5-1 and TRBJ1-2 gives the full variable domain: KAGVTQTPRYLIKTRGQQVTLSCSPISGHRSVSWYQQTPGQGLQFLFEYFSETQRNKGNFPGRFSGRQFSNSRSEMNVSTLELGDSALYLCASSIGAGSGYGYTFGSGTRLTVV.

J is TRBJ2-7 and V is TRBV6-5; 8 bases align to TRBD1. This CDR3 has 13 amino acids. Germline loops: CDR1 MNHEY, CDR2 SVGAGI. With 5 bases clipped from V and 6 bases from J, the junction kept 6 bases outside the gene matches. The CDR3 bases are TGTGCCAGCAGTCCTGGACAGGGAGGCGAGCAGTACTTC. Protein product: CASSPGQGGEQYF.

The chain links TRBV18 to TRBJ1-1; the D gene is possibly TRBD1 (5 bases). The CDR3 is made up of 15 amino acids. The germline V gene encodes CDR1 KGHSH and CDR2 LQKENI. The ends were cut back, 3 bases at V and 1 base at J, with 12 bases in the middle. CDR3 amino acids: CASSPQGLPNTEAFF. In DNA form, the CDR3 reads TGTGCCAGCTCACCCCAGGGTCTTCCGAACACTGAAGCTTTCTTT.

J is TRBJ2-3 and V is TRBV7-9; D might be TRBD1 or TRBD2, each matching 5 bases. Between the trimmed V and J ends, which lost 3 bases and 7 bases, there was a span of 14 bases. CDR1 SEHNR and CDR2 FQNEAQ come from the germline V gene (reference sequence). CDR3 length: 14 amino acids. The CDR3 loop reads CASSLTGPPHTQYF. The CDR3, as DNA: TGTGCCAGCAGCTTGACGGGGCCCCCTCATACGCAGTATTTT.

This chain links TRBV28 with TRBJ2-2; 8 nucleotides match TRBD2. After removal of 6 bases from V and 6 bases from J, the junction contained 6 bases not matched to a gene. This CDR3 spans 14 amino acids. In germline, CDR1 is MDHEN, CDR2 SYDVKM. CDR3 nucleotide sequence: TGTGCCAGCAGAGCGGGGGCCCCGTCCGGGGAGCTGTTTTTT. Its protein is CASRAGAPSGELFF. The whole variable domain, remainder taken from reference TRBV28 and TRBJ2-2, is DVKVTQSSRYLVKRTGEKVFLECVQDMDHENMFWYRQDPGLGLRLIYFSYDVKMKEKGDIPEGYSVSREKKERFSLILESASTNQTSMYLCASRAGAPSGELFFGEGSRLTVL.